Following are 14 T cell receptor beta chains from one sample sequenced in a study of blood T cell repertoires in COVID-19. Profiled with immunoSEQ multiplex PCR; TCRdb holds only in-frame clones, not every one. The sample carries about 130,000 clones, over 70% recorded once. Material for sequencing was peripheral blood. All receptors derive from an elderly man with acute or convalescent COVID-19.

CDR3 in DNA: TGTGCCAGCAGTTTAAGGCAGGGCTACGAGCAGTACTTC. Translating gives CASSLRQGYEQYF. The V and J genes are TRBV12-3 or TRBV12-4 and TRBJ2-7; D may be TRBD1 (5 bases). Trimming cost V 2 bases and J 3 bases, with 8 bases left between them. This CDR3 is 13 amino acids long.

V is TRBV6-1 and J is TRBJ1-2; weak D call: TRBD1 (5 bases). Trimming removed 3 bases from V and 7 bases from J, with 15 bases in between. CDR1 is MNHNS, CDR2 SASEGT, per germline. The CDR3 is made up of 14 amino acids. Here the CDR3 DNA reads TGTGCCAGCAGTGAGATGGCAGGGCATCGTGGCTACACCTTC. It encodes CASSEMAGHRGYTF.

This clone has just one count. The V gene is TRBV19, the J gene TRBJ1-5; D perhaps matches TRBD1 (6 bases). Per germline, CDR1 LNHDA and CDR2 SQIVND (reference sequence). Trimming pared 5 bases from V and 1 base from J, leaving 9 bases between. The CDR3 spans 14 residues. The CDR3 here is CASSRQDSNQPQHF. In DNA, the CDR3 is TGTGCCAGTAGTCGACAGGACAGCAATCAGCCCCAGCATTTT.

The rearrangement joins TRBV6-5 to TRBJ1-6, with D possibly matching TRBD1 (5 bases). The CDR3 has 15 amino acids. V was clipped by 0 bases and J by 4 bases, with 7 bases between them. The V gene's germline CDR1 is MNHEY and CDR2 SVGAGI. CDR3 protein: CASSYSGGYNSPLHF. The CDR3 DNA reads TGTGCCAGCAGTTACTCGGGGGGTTATAATTCACCCCTCCACTTT.

The V call is TRBV9, the J call TRBJ2-3; TRBD1 matches at 9 bases. Unmatched junction bases numbered 11, after V lost 4 bases and J lost 5 bases. Germline CDR1 is SGDLS and CDR2 is YYNGEE. The CDR3 runs 16 residues. The CDR3 here is CASSYLAGQGLDTQYF. CDR3 nucleotides: TGTGCCAGCAGCTACCTGGCGGGACAGGGCTTAGATACGCAGTATTTT.

The chain uses TRBV3-1 (or the pseudogene TRBV3-2) and TRBJ1-1; possibly TRBD1 for D (6 bases). Germline V gives CDR1 LGHDT, CDR2 YNNKEL (reference sequence). V was shortened by 3 bases and J by 7 bases, with 9 bases between the two germline ends. CDR3 length: 12 residues. The CDR3 nucleotides are TGTGCCAGCAGCCAGGGGGCGGGTGAAGCTTTCTTT. The encoded protein is CASSQGAGEAFF.

Here the CDR3 DNA reads TGTGCCAGCAGCGCCGGCGACAGGAGCCCGTACGCAGATACGCAGTATTTT. It is translated as CASSAGDRSPYADTQYF. The V call is TRBV9, the J call TRBJ2-3; D possibly corresponds to TRBD1 (6 bases). V lost 3 bases and J lost 4, with 21 bases in between. The CDR3 consists of 17 residues. Per germline, CDR1 SGDLS and CDR2 YYNGEE. Filled out from reference TRBV9 and TRBJ2-3, the complete variable domain reads DSGVTQTPKHLITATGQRVTLRCSPRSGDLSVYWYQQSLDQGLQFLIQYYNGEERAKGNILERFSAQQFPDLHSELNLSSLELGDSALYFCASSAGDRSPYADTQYFGPGTRLTVL.

The chain couples TRBV5-1 to TRBJ2-1; 8 bases are a match to TRBD2. V lost 0 bases and J lost 8; bases outside the gene matches: 7. Germline CDR1 is SGHRS and CDR2 is YFSETQ. This CDR3 spans 15 amino acids. The CDR3 region has the DNA TGCGCCAGCAGCTTGGAGCGGGGGCCTCTCGATGAGCAGTTCTTC. Translated, it gives CASSLERGPLDEQFF.

The V call is TRBV2, the J call TRBJ1-2; 10 nucleotides agree with TRBD1. The germline V gene has CDR1 SNHLY and CDR2 FYNNEI. The CDR3 is made up of 18 amino acids. Trimming took 0 bases from V and 4 from J; bases not matched to a gene: 11. The CDR3 DNA is TGTGCCAGCAGTGAAGCGCTGGACAGGGGGGGCTGGGCCTATGGCTACACCTTC. Protein: CASSEALDRGGWAYGYTF.

The rearrangement joins TRBV5-4 to TRBJ1-1; D unresolved. Germline CDR1 is SGHNT and CDR2 is YYREEE (reference sequence). With 4 bases removed from V and 0 bases from J, the gap between germline ends came to 16 bases. CDR3 length equals 16 residues. The CDR3 region is CASSPRGRSMNTEAFF. The CDR3 region has the DNA TGTGCCAGCAGCCCTCGTGGGAGATCGATGAACACTGAAGCTTTCTTT.

This chain joins TRBV5-6 and TRBJ1-2, with 8 bases fitting TRBD1. This CDR3 has 14 residues. The J segment lost 6 bases and the V segment lost 1 base, leaving 5 bases of the junction unmatched. Germline V lookup: CDR1 SGHDT, CDR2 YYEEEE. The CDR3 here is CASSLLGTGDGYTF. CDR3 nucleotides: TGTGCCAGCAGCTTGTTAGGGACAGGCGATGGCTACACCTTC. The full variable domain, completed using reference TRBV5-6 and TRBJ1-2, is DAGVTQSPTHLIKTRGQQVTLRCSPKSGHDTVSWYQQALGQGPQFIFQYYEEEERQRGNFPDRFSGHQFPNYSSELNVNALLLGDSALYLCASSLLGTGDGYTFGSGTRLTVV.

V usage is TRBV3-1 (or the pseudogene TRBV3-2) and J usage is TRBJ1-3, with D possibly being TRBD1 (5 bases). The CDR3 extends over 17 amino acids. The germline gives CDR1 LGHDT, CDR2 YNNKEL (reference sequence). V was pared by 3 bases and J by 0 bases, with 15 bases between. The CDR3 loop reads CASSQRRLGGSGNTIYF. The DNA of the CDR3 is TGTGCCAGCAGCCAGCGCCGGTTGGGGGGCTCTGGAAACACCATATATTTT.

The V and J genes are TRBV9 and TRBJ2-3; D unclear. This CDR3 contains 15 residues. Germline CDR1 and CDR2: SGDLS and YYNGEE. The V end was cut by 5 bases, the J end by 0 bases, with 13 bases between. CDR3 residues: CASSSSGVSTDTQYF. CDR3 in DNA: TGTGCCAGCAGTTCCTCAGGCGTCAGCACAGATACGCAGTATTTT.

V gene TRBV7-2 combines with J gene TRBJ2-7; 7 positions agree with TRBD1. This CDR3 has 14 amino acids. Losses at the gene ends were 1 base for V and 3 bases for J; bases not matched to a gene: 3. CDR1 and CDR2 from the germline V gene are SGHTA and FQGNSA. The CDR3 reads CASSLGRTGYEQYF. For the CDR3, the DNA is TGTGCCAGCAGCTTAGGCCGGACAGGCTACGAGCAGTACTTC. The full variable domain, completed using reference TRBV7-2 and TRBJ2-7, is GAGVSQSPSNKVTEKGKDVELRCDPISGHTALYWYRQSLGQGLEFLIYFQGNSAPDKSGLPSDRFSAERTGGSVSTLTIQRTQQEDSAVYLCASSLGRTGYEQYFGPGTRLTVT.